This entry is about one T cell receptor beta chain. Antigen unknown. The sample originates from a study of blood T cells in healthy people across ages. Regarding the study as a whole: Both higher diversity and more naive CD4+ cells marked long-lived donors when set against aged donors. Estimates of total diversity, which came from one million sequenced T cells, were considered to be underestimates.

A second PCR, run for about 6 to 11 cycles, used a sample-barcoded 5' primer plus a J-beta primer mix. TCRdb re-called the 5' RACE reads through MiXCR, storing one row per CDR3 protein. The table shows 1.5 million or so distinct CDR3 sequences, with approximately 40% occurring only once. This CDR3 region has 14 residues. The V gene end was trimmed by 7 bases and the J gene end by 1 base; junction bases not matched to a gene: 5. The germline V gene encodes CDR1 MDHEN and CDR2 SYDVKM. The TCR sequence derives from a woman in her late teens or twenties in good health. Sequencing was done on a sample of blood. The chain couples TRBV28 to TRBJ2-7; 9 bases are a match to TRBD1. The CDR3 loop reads CASNHGTGSYEQYF. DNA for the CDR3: TGTGCCAGCAACCACGGGACAGGGTCCTACGAGCAGTACTTC.